Listed below are T cell receptor beta chains from one sample, sequenced in a study of identical twins. TCRdb recomputed calls from the 5' RACE reads with MiXCR, one row per CDR3 protein. The sample consists of about 220,000 distinct CDR3 sequences, more than 6.5% of them appearing once. The data were also submitted as part of a second study, on yellow fever vaccine responses in identical twins.

Sequencing was carried out using memory (CD45RO+) T cells sorted from blood. The source of these receptors is a woman aged 18 to 35 in good health. Each CDR3 is given with its conserved first and last residue. The D gene is left open where the match is weak. Not every row has a clone size; where given, it reads once, few, many or a size class.

J | V | D | size | CDR3 | DNA
TRBJ2-3 | TRBV30 | . | . | CACPQGVSTDTQYF | TGTGCCTGTCCCCAGGGAGTATCCACAGATACGCAGTATTTT
TRBJ1-1 | TRBV29-1 | . | few | CSVETGNTEAFF | TGCAGCGTAGAGACGGGGAACACTGAAGCTTTCTTT
TRBJ1-6 | TRBV27 | . | . | CASSLLSNSPLHF | TGTGCCAGCAGTTTACTGAGTAATTCACCCCTCCACTTT
TRBJ2-7 | TRBV20-1 | TRBD1 | . | CSAWGTGSYEQYF | TGCAGTGCTTGGGGGACAGGGTCCTACGAGCAGTACTTC
TRBJ2-7 | TRBV12-3/TRBV12-4 | . | many | CASSLAGRSYEQYF | TGTGCCAGCAGTTTAGCGGGCCGCTCCTACGAGCAGTACTTC
TRBJ2-3 | TRBV7-3 | TRBD2 | . | CASSPLPGLATDTQYF | TGTGCCAGCAGTCCCCTACCGGGACTAGCGACAGATACGCAGTATTTT
TRBJ2-7 | TRBV18 | TRBD1 | . | CASSFRPGQGAHGSSYEQYF | TGTGCCAGCTCATTCCGACCGGGACAGGGGGCGCATGGAAGCTCCTACGAGCAGTACTTC
TRBJ2-7 | TRBV12-3/TRBV12-4 | . | few | CASSLRPDTYEQYF | TGTGCCAGCAGTTTACGGCCTGACACCTACGAGCAGTACTTC
TRBJ2-1 | TRBV2 | . | few | CASRVGNEQFF | TGTGCCAGTAGGGTGGGAAATGAGCAGTTCTTC
TRBJ2-7 | TRBV18 | . | few | CASSPWGVDTTQQYF | TGTGCCAGCTCACCGTGGGGGGTGGATACTACTCAGCAGTACTTC
TRBJ2-7 | TRBV29-1 | TRBD1 | many | CSVSVGTGNYEQYF | TGCAGCGTTTCCGTCGGGACAGGCAACTACGAGCAGTACTTC
TRBJ2-2 | TRBV28 | . | . | CASRHHKITGELFF | TGTGCCAGCAGGCACCACAAGATCACCGGGGAGCTGTTTTTT
TRBJ2-1 | TRBV7-2 | . | many | CASSLDGRSYNEQFF | TGTGCCAGCAGCTTAGACGGCAGATCTTACAATGAGCAGTTCTTC
TRBJ1-4 | TRBV12-3/TRBV12-4 | . | few | CASSSFLGRGEKLFF | TGTGCCAGCAGTTCCTTCCTGGGCCGGGGGGAAAAACTGTTTTTT
TRBJ2-2 | TRBV7-8 | . | many | CASTAGELFF | TGTGCCAGCACGGCCGGGGAGCTGTTTTTT
TRBJ2-5 | TRBV4-1 | TRBD2 | many | CASSQGGSGETQYF | TGCGCCAGCAGCCAGGGGGGGTCGGGTGAGACCCAGTACTTC
TRBJ2-1 | TRBV4-3 | TRBD1 | many | CASSQSGGGSYNEQFF | TGCGCCAGCAGCCAATCAGGGGGCGGCTCCTACAATGAGCAGTTCTTC
TRBJ2-5 | TRBV6-2/TRBV6-3 | . | few | CASSTGGTQYF | TGTGCCAGCAGTACCGGAGGGACCCAGTACTTC
TRBJ2-2 | TRBV7-9 | . | many | CASSPSGNTGELFF | TGTGCCAGCAGCCCAAGCGGGAACACCGGGGAGCTGTTTTTT
TRBJ2-5 | TRBV7-9 | TRBD2 | . | CASSKLAGVETQYF | TGTGCCAGCAGCAAACTAGCGGGGGTTGAGACCCAGTACTTC
TRBJ2-1 | TRBV12-3/TRBV12-4 | . | few | CASSRGTLSSYNEQFF | TGTGCCAGCAGTCGGGGGACACTGAGCTCCTACAATGAGCAGTTCTTC
TRBJ2-7 | TRBV20-1 | TRBD1 | few | CSASDRPSYEQYF | TGCAGTGCCTCGGACAGGCCTTCCTACGAGCAGTACTTC
TRBJ1-2 | TRBV15 | . | . | CATSRDTQVNYGYTF | TGTGCCACCAGCAGAGACACACAGGTTAACTATGGCTACACCTTC
TRBJ1-1 | TRBV20-1 | TRBD1 | few | CSAPGQGSVTEAFF | TGCAGTGCCCCCGGACAGGGGAGCGTCACTGAAGCTTTCTTT
TRBJ2-1 | TRBV6-5 | . | many | CASTGDYNEQFF | TGTGCCAGCACAGGGGACTACAATGAGCAGTTCTTC
TRBJ1-2 | TRBV29-1 | . | many | CSVVIPGQVNGYTF | TGCAGCGTCGTCATTCCGGGACAAGTAAATGGCTACACCTTC